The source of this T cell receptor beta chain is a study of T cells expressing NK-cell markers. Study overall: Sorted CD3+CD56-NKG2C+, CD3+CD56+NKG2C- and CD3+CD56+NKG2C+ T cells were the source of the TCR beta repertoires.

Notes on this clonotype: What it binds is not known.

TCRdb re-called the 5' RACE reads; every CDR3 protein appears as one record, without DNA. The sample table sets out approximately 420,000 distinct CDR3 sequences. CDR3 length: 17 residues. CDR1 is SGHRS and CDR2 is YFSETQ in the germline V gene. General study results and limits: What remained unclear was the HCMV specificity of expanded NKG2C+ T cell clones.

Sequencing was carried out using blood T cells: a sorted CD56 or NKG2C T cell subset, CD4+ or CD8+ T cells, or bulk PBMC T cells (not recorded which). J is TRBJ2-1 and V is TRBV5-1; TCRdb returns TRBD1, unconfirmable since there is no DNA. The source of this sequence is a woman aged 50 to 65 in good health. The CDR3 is CASSLVVGGTGSNEQFF.